This is a list of T cell receptor beta chains from one sample in a study of T cells after yellow fever vaccination. Using its own MiXCR run on the 5' RACE reads, TCRdb lists one record per CDR3 protein. The sample lists some 600,000 distinct CDR3 sequences, roughly 17% occurring once. Material: PBMCs, obtained around 5 days after the first yellow fever vaccination. These receptors were collected from a man younger than 35 who received the YFV17D yellow fever vaccine. Each CDR3 is given with its conserved first and last residue. The D gene is left open where the match is weak. A clone size is listed for some rows: how often the clone was seen (once, few, many), or a class if it is expanded.

clone size: few; D gene: .; J gene: TRBJ1-3; V gene: TRBV2; CDR3 DNA: TGTGCCAGCAGGGGGACTGGAAACACCATATATTTT; CDR3 protein: CASRGTGNTIYF
clone size: .; D gene: .; J gene: TRBJ1-4; V gene: TRBV6-5; CDR3 DNA: TGTGCCAGCAGTTACTCGATTGATCTGAGTCAGCATAATGAAAAACTGTTTTTT; CDR3 protein: CASSYSIDLSQHNEKLFF
clone size: once; D gene: .; J gene: TRBJ1-3; V gene: TRBV24-1; CDR3 DNA: TGTGCCACCAGTCGGACCTTCAGAAACACCATATATTTT; CDR3 protein: CATSRTFRNTIYF
clone size: .; D gene: TRBD1; J gene: TRBJ1-2; V gene: TRBV18; CDR3 DNA: TGTGCCAGCTCCCTTCGGACAGGGGAAGGCTACACCTTC; CDR3 protein: CASSLRTGEGYTF
clone size: .; D gene: TRBD1; J gene: TRBJ1-3; V gene: TRBV6-5; CDR3 DNA: TGTGCCAGCAGTTTGGGACAGAACTCTGGAAACACCATATATTTT; CDR3 protein: CASSLGQNSGNTIYF
clone size: few; D gene: TRBD2; J gene: TRBJ2-3; V gene: TRBV4-3; CDR3 DNA: TGCGCCAGCAGCGGGACTAGCGGCGCCACAGATACGCAGTATTTT; CDR3 protein: CASSGTSGATDTQYF
clone size: few; D gene: TRBD2; J gene: TRBJ2-3; V gene: TRBV11-1; CDR3 DNA: TGTGCCAGCAGCTTAGATCCCCGAGGGACTAGCGGATACACAGATACGCAGTATTTT; CDR3 protein: CASSLDPRGTSGYTDTQYF
clone size: .; D gene: TRBD1; J gene: TRBJ2-1; V gene: TRBV6-5; CDR3 DNA: TGTGCCAGCAGTTACTCCCCGGACAGGGGGTACAATGAGCAGTTCTTC; CDR3 protein: CASSYSPDRGYNEQFF
clone size: .; D gene: TRBD2; J gene: TRBJ2-3; V gene: TRBV6-1; CDR3 DNA: TGTGCCAGTCGGCCTCCGGGACTAGCATTTTATACGCAGTATTTT; CDR3 protein: CASRPPGLAFYTQYF
clone size: few; D gene: .; J gene: TRBJ2-1; V gene: TRBV9; CDR3 DNA: TGTGCCAGCAGCGCCCAGGGGAGCTCCTACAATGAGCAGTTCTTC; CDR3 protein: CASSAQGSSYNEQFF